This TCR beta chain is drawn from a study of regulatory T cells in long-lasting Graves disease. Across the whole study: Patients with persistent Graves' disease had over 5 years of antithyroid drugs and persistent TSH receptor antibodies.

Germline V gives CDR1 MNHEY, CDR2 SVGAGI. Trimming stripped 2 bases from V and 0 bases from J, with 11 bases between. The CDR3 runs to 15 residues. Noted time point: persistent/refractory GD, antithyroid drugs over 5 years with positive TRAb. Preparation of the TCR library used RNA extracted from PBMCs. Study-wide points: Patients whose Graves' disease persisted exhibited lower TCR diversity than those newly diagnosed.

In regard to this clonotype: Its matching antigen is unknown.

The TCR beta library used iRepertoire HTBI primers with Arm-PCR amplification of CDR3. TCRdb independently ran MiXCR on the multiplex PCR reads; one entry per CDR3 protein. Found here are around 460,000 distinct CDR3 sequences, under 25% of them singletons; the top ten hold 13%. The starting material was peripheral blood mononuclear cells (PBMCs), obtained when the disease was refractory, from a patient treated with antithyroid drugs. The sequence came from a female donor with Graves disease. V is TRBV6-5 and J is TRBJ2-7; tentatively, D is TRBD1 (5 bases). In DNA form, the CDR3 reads TGTGCCAGCAGTTACGGGGCCGCTACCTCCTACGAGCAGTACTTC. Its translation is CASSYGAATSYEQYF.